This TCR beta chain is drawn from a study of T cell responses to AZD1222 COVID-19 vaccine. Findings of the study overall: Spike-specific TCR repertoires showed rising breadth and depth after two AZD1222 doses.

The repertoire was sequenced with immunoSEQ multiplex PCR; TCRdb's copy has only in-frame clones and lacks some. This sample has 130,000 to 150,000 clones, with approximately 88% found just once. Germline CDR1 and CDR2: SGHTS and YDEGEE. V was shortened by 1 base and J by 2 bases, with 15 bases between the two germline ends. The CDR3 sequence is 16 residues long. Only a few counts were recorded for this clone. Its antigen is unidentified. Sample: peripheral blood, taken 28 days after the second dose of the MenACWY control vaccine. The clonotype comes from an adult who received the MenACWY meningococcal vaccine as a control. The chain combines TRBV5-8 with TRBJ1-2; the D gene is possibly TRBD1 (6 bases). The chain's CDR3 is CASSLPTGTTNYGYTF. The CDR3 DNA follows: TGTGCCAGCAGCTTGCCTACCGGGACAACCAACTATGGCTACACCTTC.